What follows are 17 T cell receptor beta chains derived from one specimen sequenced in a study of long-term antiretroviral therapy in people with HIV. Survey-level immunoSEQ v3.0 assays were run. Generated by immunoSEQ multiplex PCR, the TCRdb table keeps only in-frame clones and is missing some. The sample records fewer than 20,000 clones, approximately 72% being singletons. Sequenced here: unsorted PBMCs, sampled 0.3 years after starting antiretroviral therapy. These receptors originate from a woman aged 50 to 60 with HIV.

This chain links TRBV5-8 with TRBJ2-7; tentatively, D is TRBD2 (5 bases). The CDR3 has 12 amino acids. V was trimmed by 9 bases and J by 6 bases, leaving 16 bases between them. Germline CDR1 is SGHTS and CDR2 is YDEGEE. CDR3 region: CATHKVRVEQYV. CDR3 coding DNA: TGTGCCACCCACAAGGTGAGGGTCGAGCAGTACGTC.

V and J are TRBV11-2 and TRBJ1-1; no definite D call. CDR3 size: 15 residues. V was cut by 3 bases and J by 3 bases, with 14 bases left in between. The germline gives CDR1 SGHAT, CDR2 FQNNGV. DNA of the CDR3: TGTGCCAGCAGCTTGTCGTACAGTGCGGACACTGAAGCTTTCTTT. Encoded protein: CASSLSYSADTEAFF.

The V gene is TRBV2, the J gene TRBJ2-5; tentatively, D is TRBD2 (7 bases). This CDR3 is built from 14 residues. Germline values: CDR1 SNHLY, CDR2 FYNNEI. Trimming removed 6 bases from V and 5 bases from J, with 16 bases in between. The CDR3 protein is CASRQGGGIETQYF. CDR3 DNA sequence: TGTGCCAGCAGGCAAGGGGGGGGGATCGAGACCCAGTACTTC.

This chain uses TRBV10-3 with TRBJ1-1; D gene unclear. CDR1 is ENHRY and CDR2 is SYGVKD in the germline V gene. The CDR3 runs to 12 residues. The V and J ends lost 4 bases and 4 bases respectively, with 7 bases between them. In DNA form, the CDR3 reads TGTGCCATCAGTGGGGCGTCCACTGAAGCTTTCTTT. Residues: CAISGASTEAFF.

This clone was counted between two and nine times. The V gene is TRBV2, the J gene TRBJ2-7, with TRBD1 as a possible D gene (5 bases). Germline V gene data show CDR1 as SNHLY and CDR2 as FYNNEI. The CDR3 length is 18 residues. Trimming took off 5 bases at V and 1 base at J, with 24 bases between the two ends. CDR3 in amino acids: CASSPPRSRGQASYEQYF. DNA of the CDR3: TGTGCCAGCAGTCCCCCTCGTTCTAGGGGCCAAGCGTCCTACGAGCAGTACTTC.

This CDR3 reads CASSLAGTHTGELFF. CDR3 bases: TGTGCCAGCAGCTTAGCAGGGACCCACACCGGGGAGCTGTTTTTT. The rearrangement joins TRBV11-2 to TRBJ2-2; TRBD1 or TRBD2 may be the D gene (5 bases each). There are 15 residues in the CDR3. Looked up from germline, CDR1 is SGHAT and CDR2 is FQNNGV. V gave up 1 base and J gave up 3 bases, with 9 bases separating them.

The chain employs TRBV11-2 and TRBJ2-5; D perhaps matches TRBD2 (6 bases). The germline V gene encodes CDR1 SGHAT and CDR2 FQNNGV. The CDR3 is 16 amino acids. Deletions cut 2 bases from V and 2 bases from J, with 15 bases between. The CDR3 here is CASSLRVASAQETQYF. In nucleotides, the CDR3 is TGTGCCAGCAGCTTAAGGGTGGCTAGCGCTCAAGAGACCCAGTACTTC. The variable domain in full, completed from reference TRBV11-2 and TRBJ2-5, reads EAGVAQSPRYKIIEKRQSVAFWCNPISGHATLYWYQQILGQGPKLLIQFQNNGVVDDSQLPKDRFSAERLKGVDSTLKIQPAKLEDSAVYLCASSLRVASAQETQYFGPGTRLLVL.

This chain connects TRBV5-4 to TRBJ2-5; a weak D match, TRBD2 (6 bases). The CDR3 totals 13 residues. V shed 4 bases and J shed 1 base, with 8 bases lying between them. Per germline, CDR1 SGHNT and CDR2 YYREEE (reference sequence). The DNA for the CDR3 is TGTGCCAGCAGCCCGGGACTCCAAGAGACCCAGTACTTC. This gives the protein CASSPGLQETQYF. The full variable domain, with the rest looked up from reference TRBV5-4 and TRBJ2-5, is ETGVTQSPTHLIKTRGQQVTLRCSSQSGHNTVSWYQQALGQGPQFIFQYYREEENGRGNFPPRFSGLQFPNYSSELNVNALELDDSALYLCASSPGLQETQYFGPGTRLLVL.

V gene TRBV27 combines with J gene TRBJ2-2; D is uncertain. Trimming removed 3 bases at V and 6 bases at J, with 11 bases between. The CDR3 loop spans 14 amino acids. The germline V gene encodes CDR1 MNHEY and CDR2 SMNVEV (reference sequence). The CDR3 is CASSFTALAGELFF. The CDR3 bases are TGTGCCAGCAGTTTTACTGCTCTCGCCGGGGAGCTGTTTTTT.

The chain has TRBV5-4 and TRBJ1-2; tentatively, D is TRBD1 (5 bases). The V end was cut by 5 bases, the J end by 5 bases, with 10 bases between. Germline assignment: CDR1 SGHNT and CDR2 YYREEE (reference sequence). The CDR3 length is 12 residues. CDR3 protein: CASSGTDYGYTF. Here the CDR3 DNA reads TGTGCCAGCAGTGGGACCGATTATGGCTACACCTTC. Full variable domain (outside the CDR3, taken from reference TRBV5-4 and TRBJ1-2): ETGVTQSPTHLIKTRGQQVTLRCSSQSGHNTVSWYQQALGQGPQFIFQYYREEENGRGNFPPRFSGLQFPNYSSELNVNALELDDSALYLCASSGTDYGYTFGSGTRLTVV.

V and J are TRBV5-6 and TRBJ1-2; D gene uncertain. This CDR3 comprises 17 residues. Germline CDR1 is SGHDT and CDR2 is YYEEEE. Trimming stripped 2 bases from V and 3 bases from J, with 20 bases between. Here the CDR3 reads CASSFFISGGADYGYTF. The CDR3 region has the DNA TGTGCCAGCAGCTTCTTCATCTCTGGAGGCGCGGACTATGGCTACACCTTC.

The chain carries TRBV6-5 and TRBJ1-2, with TRBD1 identical over 8 bases. From germline, CDR1 is MNHEY and CDR2 SVGAGI. The CDR3 runs 13 residues. After removal of 4 bases from V and 7 bases from J, the junction contained 5 bases not matched to a gene. The CDR3 loop reads CASSFDRGSGYTF. As DNA, the CDR3 is TGTGCCAGCAGTTTTGACAGGGGTAGTGGCTACACCTTC.

The chain has TRBV6-5 and TRBJ2-3; 9 bases are a match to TRBD1. CDR3 length: 14 amino acids. The V and J ends lost 8 bases and 1 base, in that order; junction bases with no gene match: 4. The V gene's germline CDR1 is MNHEY and CDR2 SVGAGI. The CDR3 is CASAGQGRTDTQYF. The CDR3 DNA is TGTGCCAGCGCGGGACAGGGTCGCACAGATACGCAGTATTTT.

There are a few counts of this clone. The rearrangement uses TRBV21-1 and TRBJ1-5. TRBV21-1 is a listed pseudogene. The CDR3 runs to 15 residues. DNA for the CDR3: TGTGCCAGCAGCCTCTCCCCGGTGAGTGATCAGCCCCAGCATTTT. Its protein product is CASSLSPVSDQPQHF.

The table lists this clone with a few counts. The chain joins TRBV25-1 to TRBJ1-6; D is undetermined. The germline V gene has CDR1 MGHDK and CDR2 SYGVNS. The CDR3 length is 14 residues. Trimming removed 5 bases from V and 8 bases from J, with 13 bases in between. CDR3 in amino acids: CASSPRWSHSPLHF. The CDR3 DNA reads TGTGCCAGCAGTCCCCGCTGGTCGCATTCACCCCTCCACTTT.

The rearrangement joins TRBV2 to TRBJ1-6; D is undetermined. Germline CDR1 and CDR2: SNHLY and FYNNEI. Trimming took 6 bases from V and 10 from J, leaving 16 bases between them. This CDR3 region has 14 residues. The CDR3 is CASRAGSPGSPLHF. The DNA for the CDR3 is TGTGCCAGCAGAGCGGGATCCCCGGGATCACCCCTCCACTTT.

V usage is TRBV5-1 and J usage is TRBJ2-2; perhaps TRBD2 as D (6 bases). From germline, CDR1 is SGHRS and CDR2 YFSETQ. This CDR3 contains 13 residues. Trimming removed 2 bases from V and 5 bases from J, with 7 bases in between. The CDR3 coding sequence is TGCGCCAGCAGCTTCCTAGCGACCGGGGAGCTGTTTTTT. This codes for CASSFLATGELFF.